This TCR beta chain was retrieved from a study of T cell responses to AZD1222 COVID-19 vaccine (dated by TCRdb to the early 2020s). Some background on the complete study: AZD1222 recipients whose second dose came at about 4 weeks and those whose second dose came at about 12 weeks were combined into one group, since spike-specific TCR depth and breadth did not differ between the two schedules. A total of 230 to 250 trial participants underwent TCR sequencing, of whom 207 received two doses of AZD1222 and around 26 received two doses of the MenACWY control vaccine. Trial participants were enrolled into age subgroups of 18-55, 56-69 and 70-plus years, which contained roughly 150, 30 and 60 TCR-sequenced participants, respectively.

The CDR3 regions of human TCRbeta chains were subjected to immunosequencing. From the authors' description of their analysis: Repertoire TCRs were checked for matches against a reference library of SARS-CoV-2-specific TCRs that had been generated using the MIRA antigen-specificity platform. Breadth was defined as the fraction of unique TCRs that were SARS-CoV-2-associated. Depth was defined as the fraction of total T cells that were SARS-CoV-2-associated. Using the MIRA data, every spike-specific TCR was mapped to the spike region that the TCR reacted to and assigned to either a CD4 or a CD8 class. Log10-transformed breadth and depth values were compared by one-way ANOVA with Sidak's multiple comparisons tests. TCRdb took this table from immuneACCESS and kept in-frame rearrangements with V and J called. Such tables lack part of the clones; where checked against another copy, unresolved V genes explain under half of the gap, and the rest is unexplained. That table supplies the V and J calls and clone size; D and trimming were determined from the DNA. The sample table lists roughly 200,000 clones, 85% to 95% of them with a count of one. Jointly, the top ten make up 1% to 1.5% of the sample.

Based on the germline V gene, the CDR1 and CDR2 sequences are SGHVS and FNYEAQ. The CDR3 runs 15 residues from the cysteine to the phenylalanine. Just the 45-base CDR3 DNA is kept, in frame starting at base 1. Trimming leaves V shorter by 5 bases and J shorter by 6 bases, with the junction holding 8 bases beyond the gene matches. Sample time point, as interpreted from the label and publication: baseline before first vaccination. Vaccinee samples were obtained from the UK trials COV001 and COV002, which included a single-blind randomized controlled phase 2/3 trial of AZD1222 (ChAdOx1 nCoV-19) in healthy adults. For TCRbeta chain sequencing, PBMC samples were collected from trial participants at day 0 and at day 28 after the second dose. Concerning this clone: The antigen it binds to is not known. Per-base quality was not reported, and no clone a single base away is much larger than it.

General findings and caveats noted by the study authors: Most participants were white British and females outnumbered males, and the authors suggested that clonal diversity may have been underestimated. The 56-69-year group was small, and its depth increase did not reach significance, likely because of low power. Conclusions about previously exposed vaccinees are limited because only six or seven AZD1222 recipients were SARS-CoV-2 seropositive at baseline. The vaccine-associated CD4 TCRs covered the entire spike protein, and the dominant responses fell in regions 160-218 and 743-854. After two AZD1222 doses, spike-specific TCR breadth and depth were significantly higher than at day 0 and than in MenACWY recipients. Because no samples from the day 14 peak response were available, repertoires could be characterized only after the peak T cell response. Reportedly, close to half of the unique spike-specific TCRs recognized epitopes lying outside the regions that are mutated in the B.1.351 and B.1.1.7 variants.

This TCR came from an adult in good health. The sample was peripheral blood, taken on day 0 of AZD1222 vaccination. The chain is assembled from TRBV7-6 and TRBJ1-5; TRBD1 aligns with 9 central bases. The DNA sequence is given as TGTGCCAGCAGCCTAGACAGGGGGTGGGTTCAGCCCCAGCATTTT. Translated, this is CASSLDRGWVQPQHF.